The entry below describes one T cell receptor (beta chain). Its matching antigen is unknown. Primers included in the PCR were 60 Vbeta and 13 Jbeta primers. Clones were sequenced by immunoSEQ multiplex PCR, and TCRdb holds only the in-frame ones, with some missing. The sample contains 80,000 to 100,000 clones, roughly 70% of which appear only once. The data were obtained in a study of cytomegalovirus exposure and HLA in healthy donors. Whole-study findings and limits: Donor immune exposure was known only as CMV serostatus. It was reported that TCR beta sequences correctly inferred the HLA-A and HLA-B alleles for most subjects. A later analysis by the authors found several of the most significant clusters apparently linked to common viral pathogens. What a later analysis reportedly showed was that an Asian-associated ancestry cluster had fewer N-insertions than the approximately 720-donor mean.

The V gene lost 9 bases and the J gene lost 0 bases, with 12 bases spanning the gap. Germline values: CDR1 ENHRY, CDR2 SYGVKD. There are 14 residues in the CDR3. The chain carries TRBV10-3 and TRBJ1-3; no clear D gene. The source material was PBMCs. This receptor was obtained from a man aged 45 to 65 in good health and CMV-seronegative. The CDR3, as DNA: TGTGCCATTCTAAGTCCCCTCTCTGGAAACACCATATATTTT. Protein product: CAILSPLSGNTIYF.